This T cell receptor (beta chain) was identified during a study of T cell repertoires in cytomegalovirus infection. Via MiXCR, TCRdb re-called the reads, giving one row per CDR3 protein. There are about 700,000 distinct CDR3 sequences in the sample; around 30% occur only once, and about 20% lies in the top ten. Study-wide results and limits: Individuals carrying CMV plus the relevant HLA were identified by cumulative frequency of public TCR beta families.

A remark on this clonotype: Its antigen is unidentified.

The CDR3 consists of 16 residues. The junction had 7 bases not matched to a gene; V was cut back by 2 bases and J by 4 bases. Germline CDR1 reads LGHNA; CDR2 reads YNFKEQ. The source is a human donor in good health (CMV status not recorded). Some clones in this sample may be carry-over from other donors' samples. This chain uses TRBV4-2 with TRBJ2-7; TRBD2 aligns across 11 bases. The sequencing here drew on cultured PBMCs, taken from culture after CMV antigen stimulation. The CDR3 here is CASSQIAGGLHYEQYF. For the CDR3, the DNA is TGTGCCAGCAGCCAAATAGCGGGGGGGCTTCATTACGAGCAGTACTTC.